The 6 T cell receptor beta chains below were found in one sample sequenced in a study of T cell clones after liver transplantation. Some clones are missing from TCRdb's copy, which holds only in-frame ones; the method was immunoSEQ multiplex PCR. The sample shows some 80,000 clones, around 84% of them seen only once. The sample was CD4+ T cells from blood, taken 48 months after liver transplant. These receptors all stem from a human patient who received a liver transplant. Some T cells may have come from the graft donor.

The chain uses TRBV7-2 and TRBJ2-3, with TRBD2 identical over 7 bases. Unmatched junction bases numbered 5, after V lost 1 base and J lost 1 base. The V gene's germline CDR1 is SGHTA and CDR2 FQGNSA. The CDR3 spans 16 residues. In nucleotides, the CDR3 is TGTGCCAGCAGCTTAGGGGAGGGGTCGCGCACAGATACGCAGTATTTT. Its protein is CASSLGEGSRTDTQYF. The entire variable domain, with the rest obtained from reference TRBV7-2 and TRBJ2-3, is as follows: GAGVSQSPSNKVTEKGKDVELRCDPISGHTALYWYRQSLGQGLEFLIYFQGNSAPDKSGLPSDRFSAERTGGSVSTLTIQRTQQEDSAVYLCASSLGEGSRTDTQYFGPGTRLTVL.

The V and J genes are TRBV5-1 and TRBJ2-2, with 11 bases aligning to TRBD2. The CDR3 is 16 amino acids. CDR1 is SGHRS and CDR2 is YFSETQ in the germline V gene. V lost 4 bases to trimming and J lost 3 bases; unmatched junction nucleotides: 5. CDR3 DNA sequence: TGCGCCAGCAGCCGGACGACTAGCGGGGACACCGGGGAGCTGTTTTTT. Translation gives CASSRTTSGDTGELFF.

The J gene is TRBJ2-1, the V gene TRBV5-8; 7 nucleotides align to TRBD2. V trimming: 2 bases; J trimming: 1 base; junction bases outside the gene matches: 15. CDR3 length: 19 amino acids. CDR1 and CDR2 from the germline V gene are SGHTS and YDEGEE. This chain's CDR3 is CASSFRRGYLAESYNEQFF. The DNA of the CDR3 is TGTGCCAGCAGCTTTCGCCGGGGATATCTAGCGGAATCCTACAATGAGCAGTTCTTC.

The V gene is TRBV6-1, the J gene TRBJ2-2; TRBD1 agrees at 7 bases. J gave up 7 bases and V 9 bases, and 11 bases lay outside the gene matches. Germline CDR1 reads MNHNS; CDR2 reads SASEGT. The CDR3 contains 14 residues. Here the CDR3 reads CARDPTGRIGELFF. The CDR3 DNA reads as TGTGCCAGGGATCCGACAGGGCGGATCGGGGAGCTGTTTTTT.

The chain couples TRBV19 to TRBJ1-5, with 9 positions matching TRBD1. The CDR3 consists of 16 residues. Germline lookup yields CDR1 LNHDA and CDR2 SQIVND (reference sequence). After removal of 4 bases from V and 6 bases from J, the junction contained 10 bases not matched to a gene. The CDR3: CASSTTQTGGFQPQHF. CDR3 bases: TGTGCCAGTAGTACCACCCAGACAGGGGGGTTTCAGCCCCAGCATTTT. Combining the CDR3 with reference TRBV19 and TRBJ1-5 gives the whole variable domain DGGITQSPKYLFRKEGQNVTLSCEQNLNHDAMYWYRQDPGQGLRLIYYSQIVNDFQKGDIAEGYSVSREKKESFPLTVTSAQKNPTAFYLCASSTTQTGGFQPQHFGDGTRLSIL.

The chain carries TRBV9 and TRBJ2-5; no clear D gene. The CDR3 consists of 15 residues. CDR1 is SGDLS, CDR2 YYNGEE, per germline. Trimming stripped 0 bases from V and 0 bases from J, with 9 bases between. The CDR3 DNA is TGTGCCAGCAGCGTAGATTCGAGTTACCAAGAGACCCAGTACTTC. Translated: CASSVDSSYQETQYF.